The entry below gives a single T cell receptor (beta chain) sequence along with its context. Amplification of the TCR beta CDR3 regions used RNA transcripts (as template). After a first-round RT-PCR with HTBI primers, a second-round multiplex PCR was run. Each CDR3 protein is one row after TCRdb ran MiXCR on the multiplex PCR reads. The data show hundreds of thousands of distinct CDR3 sequences, 22% seen once. These data belong to a study of Graves' ophthalmopathy and Graves' hyperthyroidism. Other autoimmune diseases, uncontrolled infections, pregnancy or lactation ruled patients out of participation. The length of the CDR3 is 18 residues. The junction had 7 bases not matched to a gene; V was cut back by 0 bases and J by 0 bases. Germline CDR1 LGHDT, CDR2 YNNKEL (reference sequence).

The rearrangement joins TRBV3-1 to TRBJ2-7, with TRBD2 matching 11 bases. The sample taken for sequencing was peripheral blood. The sequence was collected from a woman aged 18-29 years with stable Graves' hyperthyroidism. Some clones in this sample may be carry-over from other donors' samples. CDR3 DNA sequence: TGTGCCAGCAGCCAAGACATAGGGACTAGCGGTTTCTCCTACGAGCAGTACTTC. Protein product: CASSQDIGTSGFSYEQYF.